The 32 T cell receptor beta chains below all came from one sample that was sequenced in a study of T cell changes during pregnancy in multiple sclerosis. The protocol was immunoSEQ multiplex PCR, while the TCRdb copy is restricted to in-frame clones and leaves out a portion. The data contain over 90,000 clones, roughly nine tenths of them singletons. The sample was peripheral blood, taken in the second trimester of pregnancy. All receptors come from a female donor in good health, enrolled as a control in a pregnancy study.

The chain is built from TRBV6-1 and TRBJ2-3; tentative D call: TRBD2 (5 bases). Germline V gene data show CDR1 as MNHNS and CDR2 as SASEGT. This CDR3 is built from 16 residues. V was trimmed by 1 base and J by 1 base, leaving 12 bases between them. For the CDR3, the DNA is TGTGCCAGCAGTGAAGGTCCTAGCCGGGGCACAGATACGCAGTATTTT. Amino acids: CASSEGPSRGTDTQYF.

This chain links TRBV7-6 with TRBJ1-1, with D perhaps matching TRBD1 (6 bases). Trimming cost V 3 bases and J 4 bases, with 15 bases left between them. Germline V CDR1 and CDR2: SGHVS, FNYEAQ. This CDR3 is 15 amino acids long. The CDR3 nucleotides are TGTGCCAGCAGCTTGAACAGGGACATGGGCACTGAAGCTTTCTTT. It specifies CASSLNRDMGTEAFF.

The chain employs TRBV7-6 and TRBJ2-1, with 10 bases lining up with TRBD1. Losses at the gene ends were 5 bases for V and 9 bases for J; bases not matched to a gene: 13. CDR1 and CDR2 from the germline V gene are SGHVS and FNYEAQ. The CDR3 runs to 16 residues. The DNA for the CDR3 is TGTGCCAGCAGCACCGCCCCGGACAGGGGGAATAGTGAGCAGTTCTTC. Translating gives CASSTAPDRGNSEQFF.

The chain has TRBV29-1 and TRBJ1-2; 8 positions match TRBD1. Germline CDR1 is SQVTM and CDR2 is ANQGSEA. The CDR3 loop spans 14 amino acids. Trimming at V came to 6 bases and at J to 1 base, leaving 7 bases not matched to a gene. The CDR3 is CSVQRGQGNYGYTF. The CDR3 DNA reads as TGCAGCGTCCAACGAGGACAGGGTAACTATGGCTACACCTTC.

The chain carries TRBV7-2 and TRBJ2-5, with 8 bases matching TRBD2. Germline trimming cut 4 bases from V and 3 bases from J; bases unmatched to any gene: 7. CDR3 length equals 15 residues. Germline values: CDR1 SGHTA, CDR2 FQGNSA. The CDR3 DNA reads as TGTGCCAGCAGCTGGTGGGGGCGGGAGGAAGAGACCCAGTACTTC. Its translation is CASSWWGREEETQYF.

This clone was seen once. This rearrangement joins TRBV10-3 to TRBJ2-7, with TRBD1 identical over 10 bases. V was clipped by 2 bases and J by 4 bases; unmatched bases: 2. CDR1 and CDR2 (germline): ENHRY, SYGVKD. The CDR3 runs to 14 residues. The CDR3 region has the DNA TGTGCCATCAGTGAGCCGGGACAGGGGTACGAGCAGTACTTC. Translating gives CAISEPGQGYEQYF.

The sample holds one count of this clone. Written as DNA, the CDR3 is TGTGCCAGCAGTTTCACAGGGTTGGACAACTATGGCTACACCTTC. As protein: CASSFTGLDNYGYTF. The rearrangement joins TRBV27 to TRBJ1-2, with D perhaps matching TRBD1 (6 bases). The V end lost 3 bases, the J end lost 2 bases, and 13 bases lay between the germline ends. Germline values: CDR1 MNHEY, CDR2 SMNVEV (reference sequence). This CDR3 spans 15 amino acids.

This clone showed up just once. The rearrangement links TRBV30 to TRBJ2-7, with D tentatively TRBD2 (6 bases). V gave up 0 bases and J gave up 0 bases, with 6 bases separating them. There are 13 residues in the CDR3. Germline CDR1 GTSNPN, CDR2 SVGIG (reference sequence). The CDR3 nucleotides are TGTGCCTGGAGTGTGGAGGGCTCCTACGAGCAGTACTTC. Its protein is CAWSVEGSYEQYF.

The chain links TRBV27 to TRBJ1-2; D is ambiguous. This CDR3 is 14 amino acids long. Trimming removed 3 bases from V and 2 bases from J, with 10 bases in between. Germline V gives CDR1 MNHEY, CDR2 SMNVEV (reference sequence). In DNA form, the CDR3 reads TGTGCCAGCAGTTTGCGGGCAAGAAACTATGGCTACACCTTC. This encodes CASSLRARNYGYTF.

In this sample, this clone turned up once. The V and J genes are TRBV5-1 and TRBJ2-5; a weak D match, TRBD1 (5 bases). Trimming took off 5 bases at V and 5 bases at J, with 13 bases between the two ends. The CDR3 runs 13 residues. Looked up from germline, CDR1 is SGHRS and CDR2 is YFSETQ. The CDR3 nucleotides read TGCGCCAGCAGAAGGGGCGCAGAGGAGACCCAGTACTTC. Its protein is CASRRGAEETQYF.

V gene TRBV6-1 combines with J gene TRBJ1-1; the match to TRBD1 covers 9 bases. Germline-derived CDR1 and CDR2 are MNHNS and SASEGT. V lost 4 bases to trimming and J lost 3 bases; unmatched junction nucleotides: 9. The CDR3 extends over 16 amino acids. CDR3 sequence (DNA): TGTGCCAGCAGTGCTACAGGGGGCGGGAGGTACACTGAAGCTTTCTTT. Its translation: CASSATGGGRYTEAFF.

This chain joins TRBV19 and TRBJ2-6, with a weak D call TRBD1 (6 bases). CDR3 size: 16 residues. V was pared by 6 bases and J by 0 bases, with 12 bases between. CDR1 and CDR2 (germline): LNHDA, SQIVND (reference sequence). CDR3 DNA: TGTGCCAGTAGCAACAGGGTGATCTCTGGGGCCAACGTCCTGACTTTC. Its protein is CASSNRVISGANVLTF.

The chain has TRBV7-2 and TRBJ1-2; 7 bases are shared with TRBD1. This CDR3 spans 17 amino acids. CDR1 and CDR2 (germline): SGHTA, FQGNSA. V dropped 0 bases and J dropped 0; count of bases not matched to a gene: 7. The chain's CDR3 is CASSLAGDRRSNYGYTF. The CDR3 nucleotides are TGTGCCAGCAGCTTAGCGGGGGACAGACGATCTAACTATGGCTACACCTTC.

The J gene is TRBJ1-1, the V gene TRBV7-9, with D tentatively TRBD1 (5 bases). Trimming removed 3 bases from V and 1 base from J, with 6 bases in between. The CDR3 has 13 amino acids. CDR1 and CDR2 (germline): SEHNR, FQNEAQ (reference sequence). The CDR3 sequence: CASSFGGNTEAFF. Written as DNA, the CDR3 is TGTGCCAGCAGCTTCGGGGGGAACACTGAAGCTTTCTTT.

CDR3 bases: TGTGCCAGCGCCAGGACAGGGTTACTCTATGGCTACACCTTC. Translating it yields CASARTGLLYGYTF. V and J are TRBV2 and TRBJ1-2; TRBD1 agrees at 8 bases. CDR1 is SNHLY, CDR2 FYNNEI, per germline. This CDR3 region has 14 residues. J gave up 4 bases and V 8 bases, and 9 bases lay outside the gene matches.

The CDR3 bases are TGTGCCTGGAGTAGGATAGCGGGATCTGGGGAGACCCAGTACTTC. This codes for CAWSRIAGSGETQYF. V gene TRBV30 combines with J gene TRBJ2-5; 8 bases are shared with TRBD2. This CDR3 contains 15 residues. CDR1 and CDR2 from the germline V gene are GTSNPN and SVGIG (reference sequence). J was trimmed by 5 bases and V by 2 bases; bases with no gene match: 10. Full variable domain (remainder filled in from reference TRBV30 and TRBJ2-5): SQTIHQWPATLVQPVGSPLSLECTVEGTSNPNLYWYRQAAGRGLQLLFYSVGIGQISSEVPQNLSASRPQDRQFILSSKKLLLSDSGFYLCAWSRIAGSGETQYFGPGTRLLVL.

This clone has a single count. V gene TRBV28 combines with J gene TRBJ2-5; TRBD2 is a possible D gene (6 bases). The germline V gene encodes CDR1 MDHEN and CDR2 SYDVKM. The V end lost 6 bases, the J end lost 5 bases, and 16 bases lay between the germline ends. CDR3 length: 14 residues. For the CDR3, the DNA is TGTGCCAGCAGCCCCCCTAGCGTTCATGAGACCCAGTACTTC. Protein product: CASSPPSVHETQYF.

This clone was seen a single time. The chain couples TRBV6-5 to TRBJ2-2; 7 bases fit TRBD1. In germline, CDR1 is MNHEY, CDR2 SVGAGI. CDR3 size: 14 residues. The V segment lost 4 bases and the J segment 6 bases; nucleotides outside the gene matches: 5. The CDR3 DNA follows: TGTGCCAGCAGTTCGGGGACAGTTGCCGGGGAGCTGTTTTTT. It is translated as CASSSGTVAGELFF.

V is TRBV11-2 and J is TRBJ1-6; the match to TRBD1 covers 9 bases. Trimming at V came to 5 bases and at J to 7 bases, leaving 18 bases not matched to a gene. The CDR3 length is 19 residues. From germline, CDR1 is SGHAT and CDR2 FQNNGV. CDR3: CASSVLDHRGHITNSPLHF. DNA of the CDR3: TGTGCCAGCAGCGTACTCGATCACAGGGGGCATATTACGAATTCACCCCTCCACTTT.

The CDR3 loop reads CASSTPKTGGNQPQHF. DNA of the CDR3: TGTGCCAGTAGTACCCCGAAGACAGGGGGCAATCAGCCCCAGCATTTT. The J gene is TRBJ1-5, the V gene TRBV19, with 8 bases that match TRBD1. V was clipped by 4 bases and J by 2 bases; unmatched bases: 7. The CDR3 contains 16 residues. Germline V gene lookup returns CDR1 LNHDA and CDR2 SQIVND (reference sequence).

This clone was recorded only once. V is TRBV19 and J is TRBJ1-5; D is perhaps TRBD1 (5 bases). CDR1 is LNHDA and CDR2 is SQIVND in the germline V gene (reference sequence). Deletions cut 3 bases from V and 2 bases from J, with 11 bases between. This CDR3 is 15 amino acids long. The chain's CDR3 is CASSIGRVGNQPQHF. CDR3 DNA: TGTGCCAGTAGTATTGGCAGGGTGGGCAATCAGCCCCAGCATTTT.

This chain connects TRBV28 to TRBJ1-1; TRBD1 agrees at 7 bases. From germline, CDR1 is MDHEN and CDR2 SYDVKM. V dropped 5 bases and J dropped 10; count of bases not matched to a gene: 13. The CDR3 contains 14 residues. For the CDR3, the DNA is TGTGCCAGCAGTAACGCCGACAGGGTGGGGGGAGCTTTCTTT. Translation gives CASSNADRVGGAFF.

The chain recombines TRBV27 with TRBJ1-5, with TRBD1 identical over 7 bases. Germline values: CDR1 MNHEY, CDR2 SMNVEV (reference sequence). The ends lost 7 bases at V and 7 bases at J; junction bases unmatched: 13. The CDR3 runs to 15 residues. DNA of the CDR3: TGTGCCAGCACCGCCGCAGGGGGGCTGGGGCAGCCCCAGCATTTT. Translating gives CASTAAGGLGQPQHF.

The chain recombines TRBV5-1 with TRBJ2-3; TRBD1 matches at 7 bases. Trimming removed 1 base from V and 2 bases from J; junction bases left unmatched: 4. Germline CDR1 and CDR2: SGHRS and YFSETQ. The CDR3 is made up of 15 amino acids. The DNA of the CDR3 is TGCGCCAGCAGCTTGAGGGGGCTTATCACAGATACGCAGTATTTT. The encoded protein is CASSLRGLITDTQYF.

The chain couples TRBV27 to TRBJ1-2; weak D call: TRBD1 (6 bases). The CDR3 is 14 residues long. Germline V gene lookup returns CDR1 MNHEY and CDR2 SMNVEV (reference sequence). Trimming shortened V by 4 bases and J by 4 bases, and 13 bases separated the two germline ends. The CDR3 protein is CASSSIWGLYGYTF. The CDR3 DNA reads as TGTGCCAGCAGTTCGATATGGGGGCTCTATGGCTACACCTTC.

The gene calls are TRBV6-1 and TRBJ1-5; 12 nucleotides match TRBD1. Looked up from germline, CDR1 is MNHNS and CDR2 is SASEGT. The CDR3 totals 15 residues. Trimming cost V 4 bases and J 7 bases; bases outside gene matches: 5. CDR3 in amino acids: CASSGRDRGRQPQHF. DNA for the CDR3: TGTGCCAGCAGTGGCCGGGACAGGGGGCGACAGCCCCAGCATTTT.

The chain combines TRBV5-4 with TRBJ1-2; D is uncertain. Germline V lookup: CDR1 SGHNT, CDR2 YYREEE (reference sequence). This CDR3 is 14 amino acids long. Trimming shortened V by 0 bases and J by 2 bases, and 8 bases separated the two germline ends. The chain's CDR3 is CASSLAAVNYGYTF. The CDR3 bases are TGTGCCAGCAGCTTGGCGGCGGTGAACTATGGCTACACCTTC.

This chain joins TRBV15 and TRBJ1-1, with 7 bases that match TRBD1. The CDR3 totals 18 residues. Germline CDR1 reads LNHNV; CDR2 reads YYDKDF (reference sequence). V lost 0 bases and J lost 2; bases outside the gene matches: 12. CDR3 nucleotides: TGTGCCACCAGCAGAGATCGATTAACAGGGGCCCCAAACACTGAAGCTTTCTTT. This sequence encodes CATSRDRLTGAPNTEAFF.

The chain joins TRBV15 to TRBJ1-1; D is ambiguous. V lost 0 bases and J lost 11, with 13 bases in between. This CDR3 has 13 amino acids. The germline V gene encodes CDR1 LNHNV and CDR2 YYDKDF (reference sequence). The CDR3 sequence: CATSRDLISLAFF. The CDR3 DNA is TGTGCCACCAGCAGAGATTTGATAAGCTTGGCTTTCTTT. Drawing the rest from reference TRBV15 and TRBJ1-1, the complete variable domain is DAMVIQNPRYQVTQFGKPVTLSCSQTLNHNVMYWYQQKSSQAPKLLFHYYDKDFNNEADTPDNFQSRRPNTSFCFLDIRSPGLGDTAMYLCATSRDLISLAFFGQGTRLTVV.

The rearrangement links TRBV6-5 to TRBJ1-5, with TRBD1 identical over 10 bases. Germline V lookup: CDR1 MNHEY, CDR2 SVGAGI. The CDR3 runs to 14 residues. Trimming at V came to 8 bases and at J to 3 bases, leaving 4 bases not matched to a gene. The CDR3 here is CASRGQGDNQPQHF. CDR3 bases: TGTGCCAGCCGAGGACAGGGGGACAATCAGCCCCAGCATTTT.

The chain has TRBV25-1 and TRBJ2-7; maybe TRBD2 (7 bases). Germline V gene sequence: CDR1 MGHDK, CDR2 SYGVNS. CDR3 size: 14 residues. V lost 4 bases and J 3 bases, leaving 13 bases between the germline ends. CDR3 in DNA: TGTGCCAGCAGTGTACAGGGAGGGGGCTACGAGCAGTACTTC. Translated, it gives CASSVQGGGYEQYF.

V is TRBV2 and J is TRBJ1-1, with D perhaps TRBD1 (6 bases). Looked up from germline, CDR1 is SNHLY and CDR2 is FYNNEI. This CDR3 comprises 15 residues. Trimming took 2 bases from V and 4 from J, leaving 14 bases between them. The CDR3 is CASSENPGAGTEAFF. Here the CDR3 DNA reads TGTGCCAGCAGTGAAAATCCAGGGGCGGGCACTGAAGCTTTCTTT.